This passage covers 20 T cell receptor beta chains from one sample sequenced in a study of T cells expressing NK-cell markers. TCRdb re-called the 5' RACE reads, yielding one record per CDR3 amino acid sequence without DNA. Its table records 400,000 to 550,000 distinct CDR3 sequences. The material sequenced was blood T cells: a sorted CD56 or NKG2C T cell subset, CD4+ or CD8+ T cells, or bulk PBMC T cells (not recorded which). Receptors were obtained from a woman between 18 and 69 years old in good health.

The V and J genes are TRBV20-1 and TRBJ2-5; TCRdb's assignment of TRBD2 cannot be checked, as there is no DNA. CDR1 and CDR2 (germline): DFQATT, SNEGSKA (reference sequence). The CDR3 runs to 16 residues. The CDR3 loop reads CSADHRGGVYQETQYF.

The chain has TRBV12-3 or TRBV12-4 and TRBJ2-4; TCRdb's D gene call, TRBD1, goes unchecked for lack of DNA. The CDR3 has 16 residues. CDR3 amino acids: CASTLGGILAKNIQYF.

The chain couples TRBV6-1 to TRBJ2-5; TCRdb's D gene call, TRBD1, goes unchecked for lack of DNA. Looked up from germline, CDR1 is MNHNS and CDR2 is SASEGT. The CDR3 runs 15 residues. The CDR3 protein is CASPPGEGAGETQYF.

The V call is TRBV28, the J call TRBJ2-5; absent DNA, TCRdb's TRBD2 call cannot be checked. The CDR3 totals 16 residues. Germline values: CDR1 MDHEN, CDR2 SYDVKM. CDR3 sequence: CASSSSGNRGGETQYF.

This chain joins TRBV6-1 and TRBJ2-5; no DNA is available, so the TRBD2 call from TCRdb remains unchecked. The length of the CDR3 is 15 residues. From germline, CDR1 is MNHNS and CDR2 SASEGT. CDR3 in amino acids: CASSELAGDQETQYF.

This chain links TRBV29-1 with TRBJ2-2. The CDR3 runs to 12 residues. CDR1 is SQVTM and CDR2 is ANQGSEA in the germline V gene. The CDR3 loop reads CSAEEAPGELFF.

The chain links TRBV18 to TRBJ2-5; no DNA is available, so the TRBD2 call from TCRdb remains unchecked. CDR1 is KGHSH and CDR2 is LQKENI in the germline V gene. The CDR3 covers 14 residues. CDR3 loop: CASSPSGSGETQYF.

V gene TRBV20-1 combines with J gene TRBJ1-1; checking the TCRdb D call of TRBD1 is not possible without DNA. This CDR3 has 12 residues. Germline loops: CDR1 DFQATT, CDR2 SNEGSKA (reference sequence). The CDR3 region is CSASDRGIQAFF.

The rearrangement joins TRBV19 to TRBJ2-1; TCRdb reports TRBD2, a call that lacks DNA to check it against. This CDR3 comprises 15 residues. Germline lookup yields CDR1 LNHDA and CDR2 SQIVND (reference sequence). The CDR3 region is CASSLSTRGYNEQFF.

CDR3 sequence: CASSSGQEYVEAFF. The chain is built from TRBV6-5 and TRBJ1-1; TCRdb lists TRBD1, though no DNA is available to test this call. Per germline, CDR1 MNHEY and CDR2 SVGAGI. CDR3 size: 14 residues.

This chain uses TRBV20-1 with TRBJ1-2; absent DNA, TCRdb's TRBD1 call cannot be checked. The germline V gene has CDR1 DFQATT and CDR2 SNEGSKA (reference sequence). The CDR3 totals 12 residues. The CDR3 protein is CSARSNRGGYTF.

The chain is built from TRBV9 and TRBJ1-3; the TRBD1 assignment by TCRdb is unverifiable without DNA. Per the germline V gene, CDR1 is SGDLS and CDR2 is YYNGEE. The CDR3 spans 18 residues. This chain's CDR3 is CASSRDRAVALSGNTIYF.

The V call is TRBV7-6, the J call TRBJ2-3; with no DNA, the TCRdb D assignment of TRBD1 cannot be verified. Per the germline V gene, CDR1 is SGHVS and CDR2 is FNYEAQ. CDR3 length: 16 amino acids. The CDR3 here is CASSPQTSGGVDTQYF.

The chain carries TRBV20-1 and TRBJ2-2; the D gene TCRdb calls, TRBD2, cannot be checked with no DNA. The CDR3 is 17 residues long. Germline V gene data show CDR1 as DFQATT and CDR2 as SNEGSKA (reference sequence). The CDR3 loop is CSAPGLAGTPRTGELFF.

The chain carries TRBV19 and TRBJ1-1; TCRdb proposes TRBD1, but this gene call is untestable without DNA. CDR1 LNHDA and CDR2 SQIVND come from the germline V gene (reference sequence). The length of the CDR3 is 16 residues. The CDR3 is CASSMINRGLNTEAFF.

This chain joins TRBV28 and TRBJ2-7. Germline V gene sequence: CDR1 MDHEN, CDR2 SYDVKM. CDR3 size: 12 residues. This CDR3 reads CASSLEFYEQYF.

The chain uses TRBV5-1 and TRBJ1-3; lacking DNA, the TRBD1 call made by TCRdb goes unchecked. CDR3 size: 18 residues. Germline CDR1 reads SGHRS; CDR2 reads YFSETQ. The CDR3: CASSRLRTGDSSGNTIYF.

The chain uses TRBV6-5 and TRBJ2-2; with no DNA, the TCRdb D assignment of TRBD1 cannot be verified. CDR1 is MNHEY, CDR2 SVGAGI, per germline. This CDR3 has 17 amino acids. The CDR3 spells CASSYSGTGLYTGELFF.

This rearrangement joins TRBV29-1 to TRBJ2-3; the D gene TCRdb calls, TRBD2, cannot be checked with no DNA. Germline lookup yields CDR1 SQVTM and CDR2 ANQGSEA. The CDR3 consists of 15 residues. The CDR3: CSVAQLAGVTDTQYF.

The chain couples TRBV3-1 to TRBJ2-2; the TCRdb call, TRBD2, lacks DNA for checking. CDR1 LGHDT and CDR2 YNNKEL come from the germline V gene (reference sequence). The CDR3 has 17 residues. The CDR3 spells CASSQDRSGRGTGELFF.